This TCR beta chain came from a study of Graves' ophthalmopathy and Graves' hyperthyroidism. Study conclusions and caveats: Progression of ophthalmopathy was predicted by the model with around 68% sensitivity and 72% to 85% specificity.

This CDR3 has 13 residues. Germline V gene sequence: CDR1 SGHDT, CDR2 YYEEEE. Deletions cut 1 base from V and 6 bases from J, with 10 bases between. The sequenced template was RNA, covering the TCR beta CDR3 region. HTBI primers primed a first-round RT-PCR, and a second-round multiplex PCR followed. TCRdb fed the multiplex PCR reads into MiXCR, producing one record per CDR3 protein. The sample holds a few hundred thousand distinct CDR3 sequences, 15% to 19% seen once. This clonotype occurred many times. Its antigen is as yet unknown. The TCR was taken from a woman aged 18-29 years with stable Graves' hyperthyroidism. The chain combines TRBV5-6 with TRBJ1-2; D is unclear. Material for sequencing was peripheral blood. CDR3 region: CASSLPIRHGYTF. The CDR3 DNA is TGTGCCAGCAGCTTGCCCATAAGGCATGGCTACACCTTC.